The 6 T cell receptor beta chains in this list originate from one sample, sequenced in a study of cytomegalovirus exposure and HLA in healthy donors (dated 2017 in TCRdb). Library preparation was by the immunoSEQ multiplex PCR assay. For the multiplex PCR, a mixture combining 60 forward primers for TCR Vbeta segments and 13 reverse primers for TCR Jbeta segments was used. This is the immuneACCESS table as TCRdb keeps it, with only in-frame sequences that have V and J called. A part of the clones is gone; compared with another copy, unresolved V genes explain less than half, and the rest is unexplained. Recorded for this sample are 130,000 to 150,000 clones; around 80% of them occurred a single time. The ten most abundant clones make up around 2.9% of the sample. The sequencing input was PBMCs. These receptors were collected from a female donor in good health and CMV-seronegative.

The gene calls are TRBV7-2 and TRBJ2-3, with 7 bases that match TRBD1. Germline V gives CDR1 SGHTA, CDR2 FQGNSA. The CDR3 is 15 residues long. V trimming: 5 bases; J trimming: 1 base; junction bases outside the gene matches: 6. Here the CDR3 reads CASSQAGGGTDTQYF. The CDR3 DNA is TGTGCCAGCAGCCAAGCAGGGGGAGGCACAGATACGCAGTATTTT.

This CDR3 is CASRATRVNTEAFF. The CDR3, as DNA: TGTGCCAGCAGAGCAACTAGGGTGAACACTGAAGCTTTCTTT. The chain combines TRBV6-6 with TRBJ1-1; D is unclear. Between the trimmed V and J ends, which lost 6 bases and 0 bases, there was a span of 11 bases. Germline values: CDR1 MNHNY, CDR2 SVGAGI (reference sequence). The CDR3 is 14 residues long.

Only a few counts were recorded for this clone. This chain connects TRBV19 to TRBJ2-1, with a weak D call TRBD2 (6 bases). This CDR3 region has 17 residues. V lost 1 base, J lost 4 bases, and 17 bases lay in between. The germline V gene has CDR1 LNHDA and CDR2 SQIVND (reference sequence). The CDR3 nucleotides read TGTGCCAGTAGTATAGGGACGGGACTCTTAAGATACAATGAGCAGTTCTTC. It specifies CASSIGTGLLRYNEQFF.

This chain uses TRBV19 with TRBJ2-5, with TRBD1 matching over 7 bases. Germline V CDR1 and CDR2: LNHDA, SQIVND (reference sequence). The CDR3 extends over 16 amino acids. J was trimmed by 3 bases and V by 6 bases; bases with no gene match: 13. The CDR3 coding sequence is TGTGCCAGTAGGGATACTTTAAGGACAGGAAAAGAGACCCAGTACTTC. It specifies CASRDTLRTGKETQYF.

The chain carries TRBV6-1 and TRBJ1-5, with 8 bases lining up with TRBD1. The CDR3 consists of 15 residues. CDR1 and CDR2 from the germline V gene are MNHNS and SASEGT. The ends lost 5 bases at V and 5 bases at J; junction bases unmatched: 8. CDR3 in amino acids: CASSWTGTGDQPQHF. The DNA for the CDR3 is TGTGCCAGCAGTTGGACCGGGACAGGTGATCAGCCCCAGCATTTT.

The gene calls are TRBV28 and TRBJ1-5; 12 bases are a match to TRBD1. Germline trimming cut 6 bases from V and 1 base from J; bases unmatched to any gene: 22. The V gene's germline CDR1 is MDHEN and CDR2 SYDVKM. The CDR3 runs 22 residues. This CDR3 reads CASSTIHRGQGAVGRSNQPQHF. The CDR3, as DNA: TGTGCCAGCAGCACCATTCACCGGGGACAGGGGGCGGTGGGTAGGAGCAATCAGCCCCAGCATTTT. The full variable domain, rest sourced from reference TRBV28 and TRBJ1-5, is DVKVTQSSRYLVKRTGEKVFLECVQDMDHENMFWYRQDPGLGLRLIYFSYDVKMKEKGDIPEGYSVSREKKERFSLILESASTNQTSMYLCASSTIHRGQGAVGRSNQPQHFGDGTRLSIL.